The 8 T cell receptor beta chains in this list originate from one sample, sequenced in a study of T cells expressing NK-cell markers. TCRdb reprocessed the 5' RACE reads, with one entry per CDR3 protein and no DNA. This table lists about 150,000 distinct CDR3 sequences. Sequenced sample: blood T cells: a sorted CD56 or NKG2C T cell subset, CD4+ or CD8+ T cells, or bulk PBMC T cells (not recorded which). The origin of the receptors is a woman aged 50 to 60 in good health.

The genes are TRBV27 and TRBJ2-3; the D call of TRBD2 rests on TCRdb alone, since no DNA is present to check it. Germline CDR1 MNHEY, CDR2 SMNVEV (reference sequence). This CDR3 spans 17 amino acids. CDR3 region: CASSWGLAGGHTDTQYF.

The chain joins TRBV4-1 to TRBJ2-1; with no DNA, the TCRdb D assignment of TRBD1 cannot be verified. Germline CDR1 and CDR2: MGHRA and YSYEKL. The CDR3 is 15 residues long. CDR3 region: CASSQVNRKRNEQFF.

The chain employs TRBV20-1 and TRBJ2-1. Germline CDR1 DFQATT, CDR2 SNEGSKA (reference sequence). The CDR3 sequence is 14 residues long. CDR3 sequence reads: CSARALFGGDEQFF.

This chain uses TRBV14 with TRBJ2-4. This CDR3 is 15 amino acids long. In germline, CDR1 is SGHDN, CDR2 FVKESK. The CDR3 reads CASSQDHNSKNIQYF.

The chain carries TRBV9 and TRBJ2-5. CDR1 is SGDLS, CDR2 YYNGEE, per germline. The CDR3 consists of 15 residues. The CDR3 is CASSVTPQRPETQYF.

This sequence joins TRBV3-1 and TRBJ2-3; TCRdb lists TRBD2, though no DNA is available to test this call. The V gene's germline CDR1 is LGHDT and CDR2 YNNKEL (reference sequence). The CDR3 extends over 16 amino acids. CDR3 region: CASSRQGWAHTDTQYF.

The chain joins TRBV5-1 to TRBJ2-3; there is no DNA to check the TCRdb D call of TRBD1. The CDR3 is 16 amino acids. Germline lookup yields CDR1 SGHRS and CDR2 YFSETQ. The CDR3 protein is CASSLMGQGSTDTQYF.

V is TRBV3-1 and J is TRBJ2-7; TCRdb indicates TRBD1, and absent DNA this call remains unverified. This CDR3 is 15 amino acids long. Germline V gene data show CDR1 as LGHDT and CDR2 as YNNKEL (reference sequence). The CDR3 sequence: CASSQTQGFEDEQYF.